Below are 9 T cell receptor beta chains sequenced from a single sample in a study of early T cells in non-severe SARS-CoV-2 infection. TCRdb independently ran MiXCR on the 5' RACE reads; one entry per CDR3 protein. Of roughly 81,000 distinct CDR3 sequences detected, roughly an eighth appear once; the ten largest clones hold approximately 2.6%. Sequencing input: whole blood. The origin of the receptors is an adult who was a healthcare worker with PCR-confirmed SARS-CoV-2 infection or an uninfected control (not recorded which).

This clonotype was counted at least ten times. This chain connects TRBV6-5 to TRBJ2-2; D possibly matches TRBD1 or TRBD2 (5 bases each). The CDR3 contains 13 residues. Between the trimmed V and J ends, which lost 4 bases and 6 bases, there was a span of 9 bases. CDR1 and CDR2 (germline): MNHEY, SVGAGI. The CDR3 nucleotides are TGTGCCAGCAGTTCATGGGGGTCCGGGGAGCTGTTTTTT. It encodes CASSSWGSGELFF.

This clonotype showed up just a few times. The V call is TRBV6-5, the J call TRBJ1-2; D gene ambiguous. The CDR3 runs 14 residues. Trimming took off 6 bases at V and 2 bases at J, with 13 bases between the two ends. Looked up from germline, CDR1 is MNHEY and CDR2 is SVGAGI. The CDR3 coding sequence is TGTGCCAGCAGCCCCGTCGGGGTAAACTATGGCTACACCTTC. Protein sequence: CASSPVGVNYGYTF.

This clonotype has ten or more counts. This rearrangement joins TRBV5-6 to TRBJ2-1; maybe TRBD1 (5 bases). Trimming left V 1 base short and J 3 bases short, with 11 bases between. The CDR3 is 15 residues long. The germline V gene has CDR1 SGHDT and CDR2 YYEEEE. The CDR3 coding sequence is TGTGCCAGCAGCTTGTTGGACACAGACTACAATGAGCAGTTCTTC. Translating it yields CASSLLDTDYNEQFF. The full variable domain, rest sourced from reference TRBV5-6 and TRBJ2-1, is DAGVTQSPTHLIKTRGQQVTLRCSPKSGHDTVSWYQQALGQGPQFIFQYYEEEERQRGNFPDRFSGHQFPNYSSELNVNALLLGDSALYLCASSLLDTDYNEQFFGPGTRLTVL.

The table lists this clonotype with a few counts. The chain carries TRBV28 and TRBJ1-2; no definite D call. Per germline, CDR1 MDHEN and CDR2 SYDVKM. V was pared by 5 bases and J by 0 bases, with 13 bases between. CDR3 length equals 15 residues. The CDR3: CASSADRGPNYGYTF. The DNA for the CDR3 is TGTGCCAGCAGTGCCGACCGAGGCCCTAACTATGGCTACACCTTC.

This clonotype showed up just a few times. As DNA, the CDR3 is TGTGCCAGTAGTGGGTTATCCTACGAGCAGTACTTC. It encodes CASSGLSYEQYF. This rearrangement joins TRBV19 to TRBJ2-7; no firm D call. V was shortened by 5 bases and J by 1 base, with 6 bases between the two germline ends. Per germline, CDR1 LNHDA and CDR2 SQIVND (reference sequence). The CDR3 is 12 residues long.

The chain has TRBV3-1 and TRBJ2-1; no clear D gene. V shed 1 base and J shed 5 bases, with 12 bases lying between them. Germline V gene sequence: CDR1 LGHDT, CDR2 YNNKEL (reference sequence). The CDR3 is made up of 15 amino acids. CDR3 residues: CASSQGRPLHNEQFF. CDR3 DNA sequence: TGTGCCAGCAGCCAAGGGAGACCGCTTCACAATGAGCAGTTCTTC.

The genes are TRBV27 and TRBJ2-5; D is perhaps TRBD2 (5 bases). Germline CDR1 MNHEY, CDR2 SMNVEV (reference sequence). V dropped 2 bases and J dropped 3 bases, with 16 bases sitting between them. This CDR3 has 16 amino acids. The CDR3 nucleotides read TGTGCCAGCAGTTTAACCCCTAGTTCGGGGAAAGAGACCCAGTACTTC. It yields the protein CASSLTPSSGKETQYF.

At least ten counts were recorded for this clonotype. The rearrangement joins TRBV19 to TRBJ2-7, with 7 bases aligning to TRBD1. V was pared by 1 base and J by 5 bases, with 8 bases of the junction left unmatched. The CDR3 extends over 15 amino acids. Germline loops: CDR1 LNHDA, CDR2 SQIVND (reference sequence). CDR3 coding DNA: TGTGCCAGTAGTATAGTGAGGGGGCGAGTCCACGAGCAGTACTTC. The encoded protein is CASSIVRGRVHEQYF.

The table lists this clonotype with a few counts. The CDR3 sequence is CASSLGRARAETQYF. As DNA, the CDR3 is TGTGCCAGCAGCTTAGGGCGGGCCCGGGCAGAGACCCAGTACTTC. The V gene is TRBV7-2, the J gene TRBJ2-5, with TRBD2 as a possible D gene (5 bases). The CDR3 covers 15 residues. Deletions cut 1 base from V and 4 bases from J, with 13 bases between. Per the germline V gene, CDR1 is SGHTA and CDR2 is FQGNSA.